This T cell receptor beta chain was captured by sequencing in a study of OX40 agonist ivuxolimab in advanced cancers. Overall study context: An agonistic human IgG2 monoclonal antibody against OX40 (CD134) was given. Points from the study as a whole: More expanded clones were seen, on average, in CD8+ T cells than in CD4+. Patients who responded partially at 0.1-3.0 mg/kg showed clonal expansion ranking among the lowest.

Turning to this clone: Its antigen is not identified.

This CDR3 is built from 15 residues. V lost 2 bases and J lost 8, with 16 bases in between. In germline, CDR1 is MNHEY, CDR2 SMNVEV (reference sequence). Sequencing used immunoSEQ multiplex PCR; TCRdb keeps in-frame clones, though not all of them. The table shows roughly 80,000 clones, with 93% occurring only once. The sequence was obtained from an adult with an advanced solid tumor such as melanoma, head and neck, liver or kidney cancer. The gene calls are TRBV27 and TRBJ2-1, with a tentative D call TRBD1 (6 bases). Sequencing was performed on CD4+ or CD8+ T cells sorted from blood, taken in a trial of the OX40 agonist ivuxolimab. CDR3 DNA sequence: TGTGCCAGCAGTTTAATAGTACAGGGTGGGGATGAGCAGTTCTTC. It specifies CASSLIVQGGDEQFF.